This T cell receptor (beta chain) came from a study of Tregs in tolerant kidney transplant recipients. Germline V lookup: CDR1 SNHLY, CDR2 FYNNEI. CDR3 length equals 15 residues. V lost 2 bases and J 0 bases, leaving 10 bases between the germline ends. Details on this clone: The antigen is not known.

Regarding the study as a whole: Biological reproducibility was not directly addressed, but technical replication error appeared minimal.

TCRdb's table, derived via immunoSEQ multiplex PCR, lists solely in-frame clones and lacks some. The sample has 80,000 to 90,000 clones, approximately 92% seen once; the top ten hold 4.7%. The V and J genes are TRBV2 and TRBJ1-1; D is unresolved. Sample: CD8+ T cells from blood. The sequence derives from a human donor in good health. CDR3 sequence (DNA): TGTGCCAGCAGTGAAAGTGCGGGGATGAACACTGAAGCTTTCTTT. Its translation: CASSESAGMNTEAFF.